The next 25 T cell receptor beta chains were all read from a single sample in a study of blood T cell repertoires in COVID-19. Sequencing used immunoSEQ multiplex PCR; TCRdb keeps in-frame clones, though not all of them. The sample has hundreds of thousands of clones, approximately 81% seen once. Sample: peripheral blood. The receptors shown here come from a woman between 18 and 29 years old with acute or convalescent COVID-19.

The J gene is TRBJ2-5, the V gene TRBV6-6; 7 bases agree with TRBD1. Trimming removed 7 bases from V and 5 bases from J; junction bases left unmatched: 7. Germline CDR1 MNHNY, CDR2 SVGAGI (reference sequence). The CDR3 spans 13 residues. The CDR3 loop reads CASKTGAKETQYF. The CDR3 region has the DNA TGTGCCAGCAAAACAGGGGCCAAGGAGACCCAGTACTTC.

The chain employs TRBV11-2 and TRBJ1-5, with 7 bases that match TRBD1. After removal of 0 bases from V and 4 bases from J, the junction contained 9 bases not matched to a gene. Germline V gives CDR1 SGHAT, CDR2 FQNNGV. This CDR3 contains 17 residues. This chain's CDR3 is CASSLEYSGRGNQPQHF. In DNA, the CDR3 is TGTGCCAGCAGCTTAGAGTATTCGGGCAGGGGGAATCAGCCCCAGCATTTT.

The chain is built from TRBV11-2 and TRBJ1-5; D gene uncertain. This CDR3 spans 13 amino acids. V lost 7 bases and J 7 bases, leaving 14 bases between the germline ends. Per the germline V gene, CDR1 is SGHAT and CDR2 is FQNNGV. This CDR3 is CASTSEVEQPQHF. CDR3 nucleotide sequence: TGTGCCAGCACCTCGGAGGTGGAACAGCCCCAGCATTTT.

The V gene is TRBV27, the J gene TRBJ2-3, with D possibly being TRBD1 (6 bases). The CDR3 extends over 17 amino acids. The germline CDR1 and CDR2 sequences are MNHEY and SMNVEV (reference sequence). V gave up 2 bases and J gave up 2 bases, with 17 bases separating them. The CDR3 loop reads CASSLITIGGLTDTQYF. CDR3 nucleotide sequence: TGTGCCAGCAGTTTAATAACTATTGGGGGCCTCACAGATACGCAGTATTTT.

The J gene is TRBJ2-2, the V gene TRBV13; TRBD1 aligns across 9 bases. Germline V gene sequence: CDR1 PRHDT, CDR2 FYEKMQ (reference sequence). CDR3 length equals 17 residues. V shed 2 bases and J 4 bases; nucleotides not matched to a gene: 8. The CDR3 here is CASSLLKTGGITGELFF. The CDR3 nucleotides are TGTGCCAGCAGCTTACTTAAAACAGGGGGCATCACCGGGGAGCTGTTTTTT.

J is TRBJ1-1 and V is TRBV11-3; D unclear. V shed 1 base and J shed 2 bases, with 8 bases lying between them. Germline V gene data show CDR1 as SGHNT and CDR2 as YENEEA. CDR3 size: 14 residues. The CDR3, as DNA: TGTGCCAGCAGCTTAGGCACAGTCAACACTGAAGCTTTCTTT. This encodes CASSLGTVNTEAFF.

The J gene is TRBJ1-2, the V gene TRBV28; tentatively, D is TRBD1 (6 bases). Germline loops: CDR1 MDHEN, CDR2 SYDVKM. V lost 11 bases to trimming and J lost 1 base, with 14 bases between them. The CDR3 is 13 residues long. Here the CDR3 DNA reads TGTGCCGGAGCACAGGGCTTTAACTATGGCTACACCTTC. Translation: CAGAQGFNYGYTF.

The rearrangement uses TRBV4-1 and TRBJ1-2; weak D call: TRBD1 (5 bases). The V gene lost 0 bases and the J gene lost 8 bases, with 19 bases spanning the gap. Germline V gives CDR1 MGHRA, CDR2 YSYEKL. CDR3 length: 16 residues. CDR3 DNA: TGCGCCAGCAGCCAAGATCTAGGGACTGGATCGTTCGGCTACACCTTC. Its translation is CASSQDLGTGSFGYTF.

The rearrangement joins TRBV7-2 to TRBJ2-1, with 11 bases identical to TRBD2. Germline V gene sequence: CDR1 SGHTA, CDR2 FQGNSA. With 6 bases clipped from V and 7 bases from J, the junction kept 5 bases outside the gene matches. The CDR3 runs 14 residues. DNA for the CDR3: TGTGCCAGCAGTTCCGGGACTAGCGGTAATGAGCAGTTCTTC. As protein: CASSSGTSGNEQFF.

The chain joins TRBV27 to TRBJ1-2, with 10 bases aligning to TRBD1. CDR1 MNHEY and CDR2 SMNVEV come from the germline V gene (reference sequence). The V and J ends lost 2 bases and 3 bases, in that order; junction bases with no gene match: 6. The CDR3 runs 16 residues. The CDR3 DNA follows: TGTGCCAGCAGTTTAAAGACAGGGGGCGTTTACTATGGCTACACCTTC. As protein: CASSLKTGGVYYGYTF.

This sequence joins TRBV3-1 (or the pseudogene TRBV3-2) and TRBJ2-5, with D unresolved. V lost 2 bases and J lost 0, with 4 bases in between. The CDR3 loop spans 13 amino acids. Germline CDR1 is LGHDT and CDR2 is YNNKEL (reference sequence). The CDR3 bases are TGTGCCAGCAGCCAACTGTACCAAGAGACCCAGTACTTC. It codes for CASSQLYQETQYF.

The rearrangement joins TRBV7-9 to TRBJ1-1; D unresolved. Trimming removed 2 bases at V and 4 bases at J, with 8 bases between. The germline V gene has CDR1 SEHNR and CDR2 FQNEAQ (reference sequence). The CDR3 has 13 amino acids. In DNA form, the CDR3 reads TGTGCCAGCAGCTTACTCTCGCGCACTGAAGCTTTCTTT. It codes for CASSLLSRTEAFF.

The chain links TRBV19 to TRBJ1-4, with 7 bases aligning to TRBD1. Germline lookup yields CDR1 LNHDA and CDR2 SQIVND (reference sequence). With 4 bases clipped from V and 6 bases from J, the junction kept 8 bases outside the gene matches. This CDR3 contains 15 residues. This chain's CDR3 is CASSTLDREHEKLFF. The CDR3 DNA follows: TGTGCCAGTAGTACCCTCGACAGGGAGCATGAAAAACTGTTTTTT.

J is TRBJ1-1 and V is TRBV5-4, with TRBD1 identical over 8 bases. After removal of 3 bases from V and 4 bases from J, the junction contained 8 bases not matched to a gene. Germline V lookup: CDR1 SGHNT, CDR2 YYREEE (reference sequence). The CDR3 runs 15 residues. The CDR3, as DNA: TGTGCCAGCAGCTCCGTAACAGGGGGTGGCACTGAAGCTTTCTTT. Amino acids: CASSSVTGGGTEAFF. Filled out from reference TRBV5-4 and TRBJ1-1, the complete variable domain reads ETGVTQSPTHLIKTRGQQVTLRCSSQSGHNTVSWYQQALGQGPQFIFQYYREEENGRGNFPPRFSGLQFPNYSSELNVNALELDDSALYLCASSSVTGGGTEAFFGQGTRLTVV.

CDR3 sequence (DNA): TGTGCCAGCAGGTTGACTCCAGACTCTGGAAACACCATATATTTT. Protein: CASRLTPDSGNTIYF. The rearrangement joins TRBV6-5 to TRBJ1-3, with unresolved D. Trimming pared 6 bases from V and 0 bases from J, leaving 12 bases between. Germline V CDR1 and CDR2: MNHEY, SVGAGI. The CDR3 runs 15 residues.

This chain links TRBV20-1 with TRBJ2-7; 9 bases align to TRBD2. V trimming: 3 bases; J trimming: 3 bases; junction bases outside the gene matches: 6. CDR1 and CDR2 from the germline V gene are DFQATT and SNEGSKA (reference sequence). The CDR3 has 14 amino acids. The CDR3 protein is CSASSLAGYYEQYF. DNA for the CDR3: TGCAGTGCTAGTTCGCTAGCGGGATACTACGAGCAGTACTTC.

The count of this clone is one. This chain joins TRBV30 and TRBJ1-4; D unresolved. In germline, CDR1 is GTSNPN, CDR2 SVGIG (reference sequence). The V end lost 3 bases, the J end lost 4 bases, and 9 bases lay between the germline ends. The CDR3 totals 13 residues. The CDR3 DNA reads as TGTGCCTGGAGCGCGCTTTATAATGAAAAACTGTTTTTT. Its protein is CAWSALYNEKLFF.

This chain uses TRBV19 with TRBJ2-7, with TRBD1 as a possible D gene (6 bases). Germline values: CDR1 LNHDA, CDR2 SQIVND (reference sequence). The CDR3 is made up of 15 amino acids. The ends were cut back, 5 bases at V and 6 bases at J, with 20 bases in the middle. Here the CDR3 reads CASSAYGTSRREQYF. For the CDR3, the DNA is TGTGCCAGTAGTGCCTACGGGACATCGAGGCGCGAGCAGTACTTC. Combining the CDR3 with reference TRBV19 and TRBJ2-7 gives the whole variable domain DGGITQSPKYLFRKEGQNVTLSCEQNLNHDAMYWYRQDPGQGLRLIYYSQIVNDFQKGDIAEGYSVSREKKESFPLTVTSAQKNPTAFYLCASSAYGTSRREQYFGPGTRLTVT.

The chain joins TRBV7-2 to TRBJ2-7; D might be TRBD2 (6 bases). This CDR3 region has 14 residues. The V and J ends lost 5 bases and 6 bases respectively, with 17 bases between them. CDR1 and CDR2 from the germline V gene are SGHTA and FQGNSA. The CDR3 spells CASSRGAAWGEQYF. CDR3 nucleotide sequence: TGTGCCAGCAGCCGCGGGGCAGCCTGGGGCGAGCAGTACTTC.

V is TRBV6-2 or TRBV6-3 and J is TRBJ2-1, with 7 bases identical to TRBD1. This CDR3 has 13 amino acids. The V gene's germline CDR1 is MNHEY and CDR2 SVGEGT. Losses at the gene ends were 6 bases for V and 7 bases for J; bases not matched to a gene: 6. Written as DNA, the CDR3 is TGTGCCAGCAGCCCCACAGGGGTGAATGAGCAGTTCTTC. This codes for CASSPTGVNEQFF.

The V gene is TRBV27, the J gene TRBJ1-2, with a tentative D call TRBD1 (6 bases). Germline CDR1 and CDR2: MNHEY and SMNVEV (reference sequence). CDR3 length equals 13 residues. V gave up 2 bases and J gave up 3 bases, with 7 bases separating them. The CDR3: CASSLQGYYGYTF. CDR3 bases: TGTGCCAGCAGTTTACAGGGGTACTATGGCTACACCTTC.

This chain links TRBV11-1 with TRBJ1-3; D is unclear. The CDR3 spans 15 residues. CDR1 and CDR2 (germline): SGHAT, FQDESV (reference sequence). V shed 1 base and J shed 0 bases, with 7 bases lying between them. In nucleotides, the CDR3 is TGTGCCAGCAGCTTAGACTCGAACTCTGGAAACACCATATATTTT. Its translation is CASSLDSNSGNTIYF.

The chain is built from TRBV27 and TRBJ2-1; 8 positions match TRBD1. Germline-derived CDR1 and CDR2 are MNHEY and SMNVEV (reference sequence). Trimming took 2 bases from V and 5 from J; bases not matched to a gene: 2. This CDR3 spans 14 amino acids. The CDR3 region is CASSLQGAHNEQFF. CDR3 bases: TGTGCCAGCAGTTTACAGGGGGCGCACAATGAGCAGTTCTTC.

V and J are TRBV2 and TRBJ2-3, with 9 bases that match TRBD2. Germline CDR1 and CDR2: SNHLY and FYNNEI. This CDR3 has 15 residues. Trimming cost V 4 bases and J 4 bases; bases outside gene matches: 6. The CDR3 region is CASSGVSGGADTQYF. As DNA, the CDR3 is TGTGCCAGCAGTGGGGTTAGCGGGGGCGCAGATACGCAGTATTTT.

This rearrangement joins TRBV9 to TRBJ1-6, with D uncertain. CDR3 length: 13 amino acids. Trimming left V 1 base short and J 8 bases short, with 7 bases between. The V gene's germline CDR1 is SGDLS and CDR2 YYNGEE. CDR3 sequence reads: CASSVHGDSPLHF. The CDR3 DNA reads TGTGCCAGCAGCGTACACGGGGATTCACCCCTCCACTTT.